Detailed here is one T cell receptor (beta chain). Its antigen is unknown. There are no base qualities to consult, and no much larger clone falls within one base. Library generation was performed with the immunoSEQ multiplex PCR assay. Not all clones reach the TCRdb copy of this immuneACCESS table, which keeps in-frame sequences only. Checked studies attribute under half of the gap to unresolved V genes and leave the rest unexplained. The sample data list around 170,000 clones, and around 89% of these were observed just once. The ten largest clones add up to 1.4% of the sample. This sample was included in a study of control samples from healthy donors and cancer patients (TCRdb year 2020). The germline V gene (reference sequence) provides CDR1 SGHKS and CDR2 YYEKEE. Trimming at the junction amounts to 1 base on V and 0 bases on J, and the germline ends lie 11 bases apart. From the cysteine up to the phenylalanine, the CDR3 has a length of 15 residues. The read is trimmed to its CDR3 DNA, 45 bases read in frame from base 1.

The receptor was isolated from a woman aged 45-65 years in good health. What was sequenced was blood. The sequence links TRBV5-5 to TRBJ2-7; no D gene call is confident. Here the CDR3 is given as CASSLSWASSYEQYF. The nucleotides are TGTGCCAGCAGCTTGAGCTGGGCCTCCTCCTACGAGCAGTACTTC.